Below, 7 T cell receptor beta chains from the same sample are listed, as sequenced in a study of early T cells in non-severe SARS-CoV-2 infection. MiXCR, run by TCRdb on the 5' RACE reads, gives a single entry per CDR3 protein. Found here are about 60,000 distinct CDR3 sequences, over 5% of them singletons; the top ten hold 6.8%. The sample taken for sequencing was whole blood. These receptors came from an adult who was a healthcare worker with PCR-confirmed SARS-CoV-2 infection or an uninfected control (not recorded which).

This clonotype was detected many times. The chain has TRBV20-1 and TRBJ1-5; a possible D gene is TRBD1 (6 bases). The CDR3 runs to 15 residues. CDR1 is DFQATT, CDR2 SNEGSKA, per germline (reference sequence). V lost 3 bases to trimming and J lost 3 bases, with 15 bases between them. The CDR3 DNA sequence: TGCAGTGCTAGGGAATCAGGGGCCTCCAATCAGCCCCAGCATTTT. This codes for CSARESGASNQPQHF.

This chain connects TRBV29-1 to TRBJ2-5; unclear D gene. The CDR3 totals 11 residues. CDR1 is SQVTM and CDR2 is ANQGSEA in the germline V gene. V was trimmed by 6 bases and J by 2 bases, leaving 7 bases between them. The CDR3 sequence is CSVLPQETQYF. DNA for the CDR3: TGCAGCGTCCTACCTCAAGAGACCCAGTACTTC.

This clonotype was seen at least ten times. The gene calls are TRBV10-3 and TRBJ2-7, with D maybe TRBD2 (5 bases). Germline CDR1 and CDR2: ENHRY and SYGVKD. V lost 10 bases, J lost 3 bases, and 19 bases lay in between. This CDR3 comprises 14 residues. The CDR3 region is CATEDPGKVYEQYF. CDR3 DNA sequence: TGTGCCACCGAAGACCCCGGGAAAGTCTACGAGCAGTACTTC.

This clonotype was found a few times. The chain joins TRBV20-1 to TRBJ1-6; D possibly corresponds to TRBD1 (6 bases). Germline V gene sequence: CDR1 DFQATT, CDR2 SNEGSKA (reference sequence). The CDR3 length is 13 residues. Trimming took 3 bases from V and 10 from J, leaving 13 bases between them. As DNA, the CDR3 is TGCAGTGCTAGTACAGGGTCAAGCTCACCCCTCCACTTT. Translating it yields CSASTGSSSPLHF.

This clonotype was counted at least ten times. The rearrangement joins TRBV29-1 to TRBJ1-1; a possible D gene is TRBD1 (6 bases). The ends were cut back, 4 bases at V and 0 bases at J, with 9 bases in the middle. Per germline, CDR1 SQVTM and CDR2 ANQGSEA. This CDR3 comprises 13 residues. This CDR3 reads CSVAGALNTEAFF. DNA for the CDR3: TGCAGCGTTGCAGGGGCCCTGAACACTGAAGCTTTCTTT.

The chain employs TRBV10-1 and TRBJ1-2; weak D call: TRBD1 (5 bases). The CDR3 has 14 amino acids. V shed 11 bases and J shed 5 bases, with 21 bases lying between them. CDR1 is WNHNN, CDR2 SYGVQD, per germline (reference sequence). The CDR3 DNA follows: TGCGCCCACACGGAGAGGGGAGGGGTTTATGGCTACACCTTC. Amino acids: CAHTERGGVYGYTF.

This clonotype was recorded at least ten times. The gene calls are TRBV10-2 and TRBJ2-3; 10 positions agree with TRBD2. Per germline, CDR1 WSHSY and CDR2 SAAADI. The CDR3 totals 15 residues. V was pared by 5 bases and J by 2 bases, with 4 bases of the junction left unmatched. The CDR3 DNA reads TGCGCCAGCAGTACTAGCGGGACGGACACAGATACGCAGTATTTT. Its protein is CASSTSGTDTDTQYF.